Shown below are 20 T cell receptor beta chains from a single sample sequenced in a study of cytomegalovirus exposure and HLA in healthy donors. The PCR was carried out with 60 Vbeta primers and 13 Jbeta primers. Profiled with immunoSEQ multiplex PCR; TCRdb holds only in-frame clones, not every one. The data show fewer than 200,000 clones, 78% seen once. Sample: PBMCs. The receptors come from a female donor in good health and CMV-seronegative.

The chain couples TRBV10-3 to TRBJ2-7, with 10 bases matching TRBD1. The CDR3 covers 14 residues. Germline values: CDR1 ENHRY, CDR2 SYGVKD. The V gene end was trimmed by 5 bases and the J gene end by 4 bases; junction bases not matched to a gene: 5. CDR3 residues: CAISPGTGEYEQYF. Written as DNA, the CDR3 is TGTGCCATCAGTCCCGGGACAGGGGAGTACGAGCAGTACTTC.

J is TRBJ2-7 and V is TRBV18; 7 positions agree with TRBD1. V lost 3 bases to trimming and J lost 6 bases; unmatched junction nucleotides: 14. Germline CDR1 is KGHSH and CDR2 is LQKENI. CDR3 length: 16 amino acids. The CDR3 spells CASSPRDSVLRSEQYF. CDR3 DNA: TGTGCCAGCTCACCTCGGGACAGCGTCTTGAGGAGCGAGCAGTACTTC.

The CDR3 sequence: CASRAGVEETQYF. CDR3 sequence (DNA): TGTGCCAGCAGAGCGGGGGTGGAAGAGACCCAGTACTTC. V usage is TRBV2 and J usage is TRBJ2-5; TRBD2 aligns across 8 bases. V was pared by 6 bases and J by 3 bases, with 3 bases of the junction left unmatched. This CDR3 region has 13 residues. The germline V gene has CDR1 SNHLY and CDR2 FYNNEI. The whole variable domain, filled in from reference TRBV2 and TRBJ2-5, reads EPEVTQTPSHQVTQMGQEVILRCVPISNHLYFYWYRQILGQKVEFLVSFYNNEISEKSEIFDDQFSVERPDGSNFTLKIRSTKLEDSAMYFCASRAGVEETQYFGPGTRLLVL.

CDR3 in amino acids: CASSARDSLFSYEQYF. The DNA of the CDR3 is TGTGCCAGCAGCGCCCGGGACTCTCTATTCTCCTACGAGCAGTACTTC. The rearrangement joins TRBV9 to TRBJ2-7; perhaps TRBD2 as D (6 bases). Trimming took off 3 bases at V and 0 bases at J, with 16 bases between the two ends. Germline values: CDR1 SGDLS, CDR2 YYNGEE. The CDR3 runs 16 residues.

The rearrangement uses TRBV4-1 and TRBJ1-1; TRBD1 matches 11 bases. The germline gives CDR1 MGHRA, CDR2 YSYEKL. The CDR3 is 21 residues long. V lost 0 bases to trimming and J lost 0 bases; unmatched junction nucleotides: 15. The CDR3, as DNA: TGCGCCAGCAGCCAAGACCCTTGGGGACAGGGGGGGAGACGGATGAACACTGAAGCTTTCTTT. This codes for CASSQDPWGQGGRRMNTEAFF.

This clone is a singleton in its sample. V gene TRBV10-3 combines with J gene TRBJ2-7; 7 nucleotides align to TRBD2. The CDR3 has 14 residues. Germline lookup yields CDR1 ENHRY and CDR2 SYGVKD. The trim removed 8 bases at V and 6 bases at J, leaving 13 bases unmatched. The DNA of the CDR3 is TGTGCCATCTTGGCTAGCGGTAAGATAGGCGAGCAGTACTTC. Translating gives CAILASGKIGEQYF.

The chain combines TRBV28 with TRBJ2-5, with 8 nucleotides matching TRBD1. The V gene's germline CDR1 is MDHEN and CDR2 SYDVKM. This CDR3 is built from 16 residues. The ends lost 2 bases at V and 1 base at J; junction bases unmatched: 6. DNA of the CDR3: TGTGCCAGCAGTTTAATTTCCGGGACAGGCCAAGAGACCCAGTACTTC. Encoded protein: CASSLISGTGQETQYF.

This rearrangement joins TRBV10-3 to TRBJ1-6; D possibly corresponds to TRBD1 (6 bases). Germline V gives CDR1 ENHRY, CDR2 SYGVKD. The ends were cut back, 0 bases at V and 8 bases at J, with 11 bases in the middle. This CDR3 region has 15 residues. The CDR3 DNA follows: TGTGCCATCAGTGAGTCGGGACAAGTTGATTCACCCCTCCACTTT. Translation gives CAISESGQVDSPLHF.

CDR3 nucleotides: TGTGCCAGCAGTGAGGTAGCGTTGGATGAGCAGTTCTTC. It codes for CASSEVALDEQFF. V gene TRBV6-1 combines with J gene TRBJ2-1; D may be TRBD2 (5 bases). This CDR3 has 13 residues. Germline assignment: CDR1 MNHNS and CDR2 SASEGT. V was shortened by 3 bases and J by 8 bases, with 11 bases between the two germline ends.

This chain links TRBV5-1 with TRBJ2-3; possible D gene TRBD2, 6 bases. Germline V CDR1 and CDR2: SGHRS, YFSETQ. V shed 5 bases and J shed 3 bases, with 10 bases lying between them. The CDR3 spans 13 residues. CDR3 in DNA: TGCGCCAGCAGTATACTAGCTACAGATACGCAGTATTTT. It codes for CASSILATDTQYF.

This clone was detected only a few times. This rearrangement joins TRBV6-5 to TRBJ1-1; TRBD1 is a possible D gene (5 bases). The CDR3 extends over 14 amino acids. The ends were cut back, 0 bases at V and 2 bases at J, with 7 bases in the middle. Germline lookup yields CDR1 MNHEY and CDR2 SVGAGI. CDR3 nucleotides: TGTGCCAGCAGTTACTCGGGGGGAAACACTGAAGCTTTCTTT. Its translation is CASSYSGGNTEAFF.

The genes are TRBV7-8 and TRBJ2-7; D uncertain. Germline CDR1 SGHVS, CDR2 FQNEAQ. The CDR3 spans 15 residues. V was clipped by 1 base and J by 5 bases, with 15 bases between them. Here the CDR3 DNA reads TGTGCCAGCAGCTTAGGAGCTCGCCCGGTCCACGAGCAGTACTTC. Translated, it gives CASSLGARPVHEQYF.

This chain connects TRBV4-1 to TRBJ1-1; 8 nucleotides match TRBD1. Germline CDR1 is MGHRA and CDR2 is YSYEKL. There are 14 residues in the CDR3. V trimming: 5 bases; J trimming: 1 base; junction bases outside the gene matches: 3. In nucleotides, the CDR3 is TGCGCCAGCAGCTCCGGGACAGGGAACACTGAAGCTTTCTTT. Translation gives CASSSGTGNTEAFF.

The chain joins TRBV5-8 to TRBJ1-5; tentative D call: TRBD1 (6 bases). V lost 3 bases and J 3 bases, leaving 16 bases between the germline ends. Looked up from germline, CDR1 is SGHTS and CDR2 is YDEGEE. This CDR3 is built from 16 residues. The CDR3 DNA follows: TGTGCCAGCAGCTCCCGGGACATATCCTACAATCAGCCCCAGCATTTT. Translated: CASSSRDISYNQPQHF. Using reference TRBV5-8 and TRBJ1-5 for the parts outside the CDR3, the full variable domain is EAGVTQSPTHLIKTRGQQATLRCSPISGHTSVYWYQQALGLGLQFLLWYDEGEERNRGNFPPRFSGRQFPNYSSELNVNALELEDSALYLCASSSRDISYNQPQHFGDGTRLSIL.

The chain uses TRBV19 and TRBJ1-4; possibly TRBD1 for D (6 bases). Looked up from germline, CDR1 is LNHDA and CDR2 is SQIVND (reference sequence). V was shortened by 3 bases and J by 0 bases, with 23 bases between the two germline ends. The CDR3 extends over 20 amino acids. The CDR3 region is CASSMEQGSWWRSTNEKLFF. CDR3 DNA sequence: TGTGCCAGTAGTATGGAACAGGGATCGTGGTGGCGGTCAACTAATGAAAAACTGTTTTTT.

This clone appeared once. This rearrangement joins TRBV5-1 to TRBJ2-1; 12 bases fit TRBD2. This CDR3 region has 16 residues. Trimming cost V 0 bases and J 4 bases; bases outside gene matches: 2. Germline loops: CDR1 SGHRS, CDR2 YFSETQ. CDR3 sequence reads: CASSLGLAGAYNEQFF. The CDR3 DNA reads as TGCGCCAGCAGCTTGGGACTAGCGGGGGCGTACAATGAGCAGTTCTTC.

This clone has more than one count but fewer than ten. V gene TRBV4-1 combines with J gene TRBJ2-3, with TRBD2 matching 7 bases. The CDR3 is made up of 14 amino acids. CDR1 and CDR2 (germline): MGHRA, YSYEKL. J was trimmed by 6 bases and V by 6 bases; bases with no gene match: 9. The CDR3 is CASSGAGVWDTQYF. The CDR3 DNA sequence: TGCGCCAGCAGTGGGGCGGGAGTATGGGATACGCAGTATTTT.

As concerns this clone: One end of the junction is discordant with germline, which a read error may explain. The chain couples TRBV7-3 to TRBJ1-1; weak D call: TRBD1 (5 bases). The CDR3 loop spans 13 amino acids. In germline, CDR1 is SGHTA, CDR2 FQGTGA. CDR3 loop: CSSSLTQAGKAFF. DNA of the CDR3: TGTTCCAGCAGCTTAACGCAGGCAGGGAAAGCTTTCTTT. The whole variable domain, remainder taken from reference TRBV7-3 and TRBJ1-1, is GAGVSQTPSNKVTEKGKYVELRCDPISGHTALYWYRQSLGQGPEFLIYFQGTGAADDSGLPNDRFFAVRPEGSVSTLKIQRTERGDSAVYLCSSSLTQAGKAFFGQGTRLTVV.

V and J are TRBV2 and TRBJ1-1; tentatively, D is TRBD1 (5 bases). V was shortened by 1 base and J by 5 bases, with 8 bases between the two germline ends. Germline CDR1 and CDR2: SNHLY and FYNNEI. The length of the CDR3 is 13 residues. The CDR3 bases are TGTGCCAGCAGTGAAGTAGGGGTGACTGAAGCTTTCTTT. This gives the protein CASSEVGVTEAFF.

About this clone itself: Distinct nucleotide sequences in the sample also encode this CDR3. J is TRBJ1-4 and V is TRBV29-1, with D possibly TRBD1 on 6 matching bases. The CDR3 is made up of 14 amino acids. V gave up 1 base and J gave up 8 bases, with 14 bases separating them. The V gene's germline CDR1 is SQVTM and CDR2 ANQGSEA. The CDR3 nucleotides read TGCAGCGTTGAAGGGCAGGGGCTAGGAGAAAAACTGTTTTTT. Its protein product is CSVEGQGLGEKLFF.